This is a list of T cell receptor beta chains from one sample in a study of Graves' ophthalmopathy and Graves' hyperthyroidism. TCRdb redid the calling of the multiplex PCR reads with MiXCR, one entry per CDR3 protein. This table holds approximately 700,000 distinct CDR3 sequences, 35% to 45% found once. Sequencing used peripheral blood. All receptors come from an adult man with Graves' ophthalmopathy. CDR3s include the opening cysteine and the closing phenylalanine or tryptophan. A D gene is named only where the DNA matches it firmly. Some rows have no size entry. The others give once, few or many, or a class for an expanded clone.

clone size	CDR3 length	D gene	J gene	V gene	CDR3 DNA	CDR3 protein
-	14	-	TRBJ2-6	TRBV19	TGTGCCAGTAGCTATGGGACAGGGGCCAACGTCCTGACTTTC	CASSYGTGANVLTF
many	13	TRBD1	TRBJ2-5	TRBV9	TGTGCCAGCAGCCCGGACAGGAAAGAGACCCAGTACTTC	CASSPDRKETQYF
-	15	-	TRBJ2-7	TRBV5-8	TGTGCCAGCAGCAATCGACTAGTAGAAACCTACGAGCAGTACTTC	CASSNRLVETYEQYF
-	17	TRBD1	TRBJ1-1	TRBV7-2	TGTGCCAGTAGTATCCTCGGGACCGGGACAGTCCGAACTGAAGCTTTCTTT	CASSILGTGTVRTEAFF
few	18	TRBD1	TRBJ2-6	TRBV4-1	TGCGCCAGCAGCCAAGACCACTTCGACAGGGCTGGGGCCAACGTCCTGACTTTC	CASSQDHFDRAGANVLTF
-	13	TRBD1	TRBJ1-1	TRBV2	TGTGCCAGCAGTCGCCGGGACAGTGGTGAAGCTTTCTTT	CASSRRDSGEAFF
many	11	-	TRBJ2-5	TRBV6-5	TGTGCCACCCGGGAGCTATCGGCCCAGTACTTC	CATRELSAQYF
few	14	TRBD1	TRBJ2-3	TRBV29-1	TGCAGCGTGGCAGGGACAGGGAGCACAGATACGCAGTATTTT	CSVAGTGSTDTQYF
many	19	TRBD2	TRBJ2-5	TRBV7-9	TGTGCCAGCAGCTTAGACCCGGGACTAGCGGGGCCAGGCCGGGGGACCCAGTACTTC	CASSLDPGLAGPGRGTQYF
-	19	TRBD2	TRBJ2-2	TRBV9	TGTGCCAGCAGCGTAGGGTTAGATAGCGGGAGGTCGAACACCGGGGAGCTGTTTTTT	CASSVGLDSGRSNTGELFF
many	12	-	TRBJ2-7	TRBV6-6	TGTGCCAGCGGGGCGAGCTCCTACGAGCAGTACTTC	CASGASSYEQYF
-	13	-	TRBJ1-1	TRBV19	TGTGCCAGTAGTATAAGTCTGGCGACTGAAGCTTTCTTT	CASSISLATEAFF
-	16	-	TRBJ1-3	TRBV10-3	TGTGCCAGCAGTTTATTTGGGGGGGCGCGTGGAAACACCATATATTTT	CASSLFGGARGNTIYF
many	19	TRBD1	TRBJ2-6	TRBV7-3	TGTGCCAGCAGCTTAACGCGAGGACAGGGCTCATCTGGGGCCAACGTCCTGACTTTC	CASSLTRGQGSSGANVLTF
few	14	TRBD2	TRBJ2-7	TRBV19	TGTGCCAGTACCGCGGGGGGGGGCAGTTACGAGCAGTACTTC	CASTAGGGSYEQYF
-	14	TRBD1	TRBJ1-1	TRBV5-1	TGCGCCAGCAGCTTGGTGGACAGGACCACTGAAGCTTTCTTT	CASSLVDRTTEAFF
many	14	-	TRBJ2-7	TRBV19	TGTGCCAGTAGGGGGGGGGCGTTGAACGGCGAGCAGTACTTC	CASRGGALNGEQYF
-	16	TRBD1	TRBJ2-7	TRBV19	TGTGCCAGTAGTCTTCGGGACAGGGGGGGCTCCTACGAGCAGTACTTC	CASSLRDRGGSYEQYF
-	15	-	TRBJ1-6	TRBV4-2	TGTGCCAGCAGCCAAGATAGGTCCCAAGGGTCACCCCTCCACTTT	CASSQDRSQGSPLHF
once	17	-	TRBJ2-1	TRBV7-2	TGTGCCAGCAGACATTTTGGGCCAAGGCTCGCCTACAATGAGCAGTTCTTC	CASRHFGPRLAYNEQFF
few	14	TRBD1	TRBJ1-1	TRBV5-6	TGTGCCAGCAGCTCAGGACAGGGCTGGACGGGGGCTTTCTTT	CASSSGQGWTGAFF
-	15	TRBD1	TRBJ1-5	TRBV10-3	TGTGCCATCAGTGAACCCCGGGACAGGGCCGGCAATGAGCATTTT	CAISEPRDRAGNEHF
-	12	TRBD1	TRBJ1-1	TRBV29-1	TGCAGCGTGGCGGACAGGGGCCCTGAAGCTTTCTTT	CSVADRGPEAFF
many	16	TRBD1	TRBJ1-1	TRBV5-1	TGCGCCAGCAGCTTGACGAGGACAGGAAAAAACACTGAAGCTTTCTTT	CASSLTRTGKNTEAFF
-	16	-	TRBJ1-5	TRBV10-3	TGTGCCAGCAGTTACTCGCAGTCGAAGGGCCAAGAGACCCAGCATTTT	CASSYSQSKGQETQHF
-	13	TRBD1	TRBJ1-2	TRBV10-3	TGTGCCATCAGTGAGGGCAGGGGGAATGGCTACACCTTC	CAISEGRGNGYTF
-	13	-	TRBJ1-4	TRBV2	TGTGCCAGCAGTGAAGGGAGAGGGGGAAAACTGTTTTTT	CASSEGRGGKLFF
many	13	-	TRBJ1-2	TRBV7-3	TGTGCCAGCAGCTTAGAGGGCTACTATGGCTACACCTTC	CASSLEGYYGYTF
few	16	-	TRBJ2-2	TRBV20-1	TGCAGTGCTAGAGATCGGGGCGATCCTAGCACCGGGGAGCTGTTTTTT	CSARDRGDPSTGELFF
few	17	TRBD2	TRBJ2-6	TRBV4-3	TGCGCCAGCAGCCAAGAGACTAGCGCCTCTGGGGCCAACGTCCTGACTTTC	CASSQETSASGANVLTF
many	12	-	TRBJ2-7	TRBV10-3	TGTGCCATCAGTGTACTGGGTTCCATGTGGTACTTC	CAISVLGSMWYF
-	16	-	TRBJ2-1	TRBV11-2	TGTGCCAGCAGAAAACAGCACGGGGCGAGTACAGTTGAGCAGTTCTTC	CASRKQHGASTVEQFF
many	13	-	TRBJ1-4	TRBV6-6	TGTGCCAGCAGTGACGGGAGGGAGGAAAAACTGTTTTTT	CASSDGREEKLFF